The source of this T cell receptor (beta chain) is a study of blood T cell repertoires in COVID-19. Study overall: Donors in the United States, Italy and Spain gave samples during acute or convalescent COVID-19. T cells, B-cell-depleted T cells, or PBMCs supplied cDNA or gDNA.

Authors' methods: Nucleated cell counts were estimated from reference gene primer amplification. Assay: immunoSEQ multiplex PCR; the TCRdb copy retains only in-frame clones and omits some. V and J calls and clone size are those listed in that table; D and trimming were worked out from the DNA. In the table there are about 230,000 clones, approximately 81% of which are singletons. With 4 bases clipped from V and 2 bases from J, the junction kept 12 bases outside the gene matches. CDR1 and CDR2 (germline): SGHRS, YFSETQ. The CDR3 has 17 residues. The chain couples TRBV5-1 to TRBJ2-3; TRBD2 matches 8 bases. This sequence was found in a woman older than 75 with acute or convalescent COVID-19. Sequencing input: peripheral blood. The CDR3 sequence is CASSKPLSGALTDTQYF. The CDR3 nucleotides read TGCGCCAGCAGCAAACCCCTTAGCGGGGCCCTCACAGATACGCAGTATTTT.